This T cell receptor (beta chain) stems from a study of identical twins. The length of the CDR3 is 15 residues. Trimming removed 5 bases at V and 0 bases at J, with 12 bases between. Germline V gives CDR1 SEHNR, CDR2 FQNEAQ (reference sequence). TCRdb re-called the 5' RACE reads with MiXCR, one entry per CDR3 protein. The sample records approximately 500,000 distinct CDR3 sequences, 20% to 25% being singletons. This sample also appeared in a second study, on T cells expressing NK-cell markers. Per that paper: Each TCR beta repertoire originated in sorted T cells that were CD3+CD56+NKG2C+, CD3+CD56+NKG2C- or CD3+CD56-NKG2C+. HCMV seropositivity characterized seven of the eight sequenced donors, and seronegativity one.

The V call is TRBV7-9, the J call TRBJ2-3, with D hard to call. The TCR originated in a woman aged 18-29 years in good health. The sequenced material came from CD4+ T cells sorted from blood. CDR3 in amino acids: CASSPGPSSTDTQYF. CDR3 DNA: TGTGCCAGCAGCCCGGGTCCTAGTAGCACAGATACGCAGTATTTT.